These 6 T cell receptor beta chains share one sample of origin, sequenced in a study of regulatory T cells in long-lasting Graves disease. Specified time point: newly diagnosed GD, antithyroid drugs for less than 3 months. The TCR library used RNA extracted from PBMCs. Arm-PCR of CDR3 regions and iRepertoire HTBI primers were the basis on which TCR beta libraries were built. TCRdb passed the multiplex PCR reads through MiXCR, listing each CDR3 protein once. The sample holds hundreds of thousands of distinct CDR3 sequences, 16% seen once. In addition, the sample was reused for a study of T cells in Graves' hyperthyroidism and ophthalmopathy.

Sequencing used peripheral blood mononuclear cells (PBMCs), obtained at new diagnosis, from a patient treated with antithyroid drugs. The receptors shown here come from a woman aged 40 to 65 with Graves disease.

The V and J genes are TRBV5-1 and TRBJ1-4; D is perhaps TRBD1 (5 bases). The CDR3 length is 15 residues. Germline lookup yields CDR1 SGHRS and CDR2 YFSETQ. V dropped 4 bases and J dropped 7 bases, with 17 bases sitting between them. The DNA of the CDR3 is TGCGCCAGCAGCCCTCGACAGCCCTGGAGTGAAAAACTGTTTTTT. This translates into CASSPRQPWSEKLFF.

In this sample, this clonotype turned up a few times. The V and J genes are TRBV28 and TRBJ2-1; 9 bases align to TRBD2. V lost 6 bases to trimming and J lost 6 bases; unmatched junction nucleotides: 9. The CDR3 extends over 15 amino acids. Germline loops: CDR1 MDHEN, CDR2 SYDVKM. CDR3 residues: CASRSSGGSRNEQFF. The CDR3 nucleotides read TGTGCCAGCAGATCGAGCGGGGGGTCTCGCAATGAGCAGTTCTTC.

This clonotype occurred a few times. The chain employs TRBV4-1 and TRBJ1-6; TRBD1 matches at 8 bases. The CDR3 runs to 14 residues. Germline CDR1 and CDR2: MGHRA and YSYEKL. V shed 1 base and J 10 bases; nucleotides not matched to a gene: 3. CDR3 protein: CASSQVTGGSPLHF. CDR3 sequence (DNA): TGCGCCAGCAGCCAAGTAACAGGGGGATCACCCCTCCACTTT.

At least ten counts were recorded for this clonotype. It may be a read error: a sequence one base away is much more abundant. The CDR3 DNA sequence: TGTGCCAGCAGCCAAGTGGCAGAGACCCAGTACTTC. Translating it yields CASSQVAETQYF. V is TRBV7-6 and J is TRBJ2-5; D is undetermined. V shed 5 bases and J shed 4 bases, with 8 bases lying between them. The germline gives CDR1 SGHVS, CDR2 FNYEAQ. The CDR3 sequence is 12 residues long.

This clonotype showed up just a few times. The chain carries TRBV11-2 and TRBJ1-5; D not resolved. The V and J ends lost 5 bases and 10 bases respectively, with 21 bases between them. The CDR3 sequence is 15 residues long. Germline V lookup: CDR1 SGHAT, CDR2 FQNNGV. Written as DNA, the CDR3 is TGTGCCAGCAGCCCGAGGTTAGGGCGGGGAGGACCCCAGCATTTT. Its translation: CASSPRLGRGGPQHF.

In this sample, this clonotype turned up many times. The chain is built from TRBV7-3 and TRBJ2-1; 8 bases agree with TRBD1. The length of the CDR3 is 13 residues. The germline gives CDR1 SGHTA, CDR2 FQGTGA. The J segment lost 9 bases and the V segment lost 5 bases, leaving 6 bases of the junction unmatched. The CDR3 bases are TGTGCCAGCAGCCCAGGACAGGGTGCTGAGCAGTTCTTC. This translates into CASSPGQGAEQFF.